This T cell receptor beta chain was identified during a study of cytomegalovirus exposure and HLA in healthy donors. The PCR ran on 60 Vbeta and 13 Jbeta primers. Generated by immunoSEQ multiplex PCR, the TCRdb table keeps only in-frame clones and is missing some. The table records fewer than 85,000 clones, about four fifths of them present only once. Sequencing was performed on PBMCs. The sequence derives from a male donor in good health and CMV-seropositive.

The CDR3 region is CASSEGGPETQYF. The CDR3, as DNA: TGTGCCAGCAGTGAGGGGGGGCCGGAGACCCAGTACTTC. The J gene is TRBJ2-5, the V gene TRBV27; D perhaps matches TRBD2 (7 bases). The germline V gene has CDR1 MNHEY and CDR2 SMNVEV (reference sequence). This CDR3 spans 13 amino acids. Trimming removed 5 bases from V and 5 bases from J, with 12 bases in between.